Listed below are T cell receptor beta chains from one sample, sequenced in a study of CD8+ T cells in alopecia areata. The assay was immunoSEQ multiplex PCR, and TCRdb's table has in-frame clones only and misses some. The table shows about 210,000 clones, with 64% occurring only once. The sequencing here drew on CD4+ T cells sorted from blood, taken at week 4, from a patient treated with tofacitinib. The receptor set was obtained from a human donor with alopecia areata. Both conserved end residues are part of each CDR3. The D gene is left open where the match is weak. Not all rows give a size; the values are once, few, many and, for expanded clones, a class.

j_call | v_call | clone_size | d_call | cdr3_nt | cdr3_aa
TRBJ2-7 | TRBV20-1 | - | - | TGCAGTGCTACGGACGCGCACGAGCAGTACTTC | CSATDAHEQYF
TRBJ1-1 | TRBV7-2 | - | - | TGTGCCAGCAGCCCCGGGGGGGCCACTGAAGCTTTCTTT | CASSPGGATEAFF
TRBJ1-2 | TRBV7-8 | - | - | TGTGCCAGCAGCTCGCGACGGGATAACTATGGCTACACCTTC | CASSSRRDNYGYTF
TRBJ1-1 | TRBV29-1 | - | TRBD1 | TGCAGCTCTGACAGGGAAACTGAAGCTTTCTTT | CSSDRETEAFF
TRBJ2-6 | TRBV15 | - | - | TGTGCCACCAGCAGAGATGTCAGGGGAACTGGGGCCAACGTCCTGACTTTC | CATSRDVRGTGANVLTF
TRBJ2-1 | TRBV5-8 | few | TRBD1 | TGTGCCAGCCAGAACAGGGGCCCTACCTACAATGAGCAGTTCTTC | CASQNRGPTYNEQFF
TRBJ2-4 | TRBV6-5 | - | - | TGTGCCAGCAGGGGGACGGTTGACAGCAAAAACATTCAGTACTTC | CASRGTVDSKNIQYF
TRBJ1-5 | TRBV2 | - | - | TGTGCCAGCACCGTCCTGGGGAATCAGCCCCAGCATTTT | CASTVLGNQPQHF
TRBJ1-2 | TRBV5-6 | - | - | TGTGCCAGCAGCTTGGGACATATGGGCTACACCTTC | CASSLGHMGYTF
TRBJ2-1 | TRBV4-3 | - | TRBD2 | TGCGCCAGCGGACCAGGGGCGGGGGGAGGCAATGAGCAGTTCTTC | CASGPGAGGGNEQFF
TRBJ2-7 | TRBV5-1 | few | - | TGCGCCAGCAGCTGGACAGCTACCTACGAGCAGTACTTC | CASSWTATYEQYF
TRBJ1-2 | TRBV29-1 | - | TRBD1 | TGCAGCGCCAGGACAGGGTACTATGGCTACACCTTC | CSARTGYYGYTF
TRBJ2-3 | TRBV10-3 | - | - | TGTGCCATCAGGGAGACAGTCAGCACAGATACGCAGTATTTT | CAIRETVSTDTQYF
TRBJ2-5 | TRBV6-5 | - | TRBD2 | TGTGCCAGCAGTCCGGGACTAGCGGGGGCAGAGACCCAGTACTTC | CASSPGLAGAETQYF
TRBJ2-7 | TRBV5-1 | - | TRBD2 | TGCGCCAGCAGCTCGGGACTAGCGGAGAACTACGAGCAGTACTTC | CASSSGLAENYEQYF
TRBJ2-5 | TRBV28 | - | TRBD1 | TGTGCCAGCAGTCCCGGACAGGTCAAAGAGACCCAGTACTTC | CASSPGQVKETQYF
TRBJ1-6 | TRBV30 | few | TRBD1 | TGTGCCTGGGGACAGGGGTATAATTCACCCCTCCACTTT | CAWGQGYNSPLHF
TRBJ1-2 | TRBV6-5 | - | - | TGTGCCAGCAGTGCTGAAGGGAGTGGCTACACCTTC | CASSAEGSGYTF
TRBJ1-2 | TRBV29-1 | few | - | TGCAGCGCCGGACAGTCAAACTATGGCTACACCTTC | CSAGQSNYGYTF
TRBJ1-2 | TRBV6-6 | - | - | TGTGCCAGCAGTTACCGTGAGGGCGGGTACACCTTC | CASSYREGGYTF
TRBJ1-4 | TRBV27 | - | - | TGTGCCAGCAGCCCAAGGGGTAATGAAAAACTGTTTTTT | CASSPRGNEKLFF
TRBJ2-3 | TRBV15 | few | - | TGTGCCACCAGCAGAGCCGGGGGCATCACAGATACGCAGTATTTT | CATSRAGGITDTQYF
TRBJ2-1 | TRBV2 | - | - | TGTGCCAGCAGCCCTAGACAGGGCGGGGGGTCCCTCCCCTACAATGAGCAGTTCTTC | CASSPRQGGGSLPYNEQFF
TRBJ2-4 | TRBV4-3 | - | - | TGCGCCAGCAGCCAAGAAGGATACGGGGGCTTGGGAAACATTCAGTACTTC | CASSQEGYGGLGNIQYF
TRBJ1-1 | TRBV19 | - | - | TGTGCCAGTAGTAACAGGGACGGCACTGAAGCTTTCTTT | CASSNRDGTEAFF
TRBJ2-7 | TRBV29-1 | - | - | TGCAGCACCAGGGAAGGGGGTGAGCAGTACTTC | CSTREGGEQYF
TRBJ2-1 | TRBV27 | - | TRBD2 | TGTGCCAGCACCAAGACTAGCGGGGTCCTGAGCTCCTACAATGAGCAGTTCTTC | CASTKTSGVLSSYNEQFF
TRBJ2-7 | TRBV4-1 | - | - | TGTGCCAGCAGCCCGGGACCCAATGACGAGCAGTACTTC | CASSPGPNDEQYF
TRBJ2-5 | TRBV2 | many | TRBD1 | TGTGCCAGCAGAAAACAGGGGGCTCAAGAGACCCAGTACTTC | CASRKQGAQETQYF
TRBJ2-7 | TRBV6-5 | - | - | TGTGCCAGCAGTTACTCGCCAGCAGGGGTATACGAGCAGTACTTC | CASSYSPAGVYEQYF
TRBJ1-2 | TRBV29-1 | - | TRBD1 | TGCAGCGTGGGGGACAGTAGTTGGGTCTATGGCTACACCTTC | CSVGDSSWVYGYTF
TRBJ2-7 | TRBV29-1 | few | TRBD2 | TGCAGCGTGGGGGAGGGTCGCTACGAGCAGTACTTC | CSVGEGRYEQYF
TRBJ2-1 | TRBV19 | - | - | TGTGCCAGTAGTTTCCTGGCCAATGAGCAGTTCTTC | CASSFLANEQFF
TRBJ2-5 | TRBV5-1 | - | TRBD2 | TGCGCCAGCAGCTTGGAAGCGGGGCAAGAGACCCAGTACTTC | CASSLEAGQETQYF
TRBJ1-2 | TRBV7-9 | - | TRBD1 | TGTGCCAGCAGCGTACAGGGGGAGGATGGCTACACCTTC | CASSVQGEDGYTF
TRBJ2-7 | TRBV11-2 | - | - | TGTGCCAGCAGCTTAGAAGATTCAATCCTATCGAGCTACGAGCAGTACTTC | CASSLEDSILSSYEQYF
TRBJ1-2 | TRBV21-1 | - | - | TGTGCCAGCAGCAAAAGGGATATGGGGCAGGGGGCTCACTATGGCTACACCTTC | CASSKRDMGQGAHYGYTF
TRBJ2-5 | TRBV7-3 | few | - | TGTGCCAGCAGCCCGACGGAGACCCAGTACTTC | CASSPTETQYF
TRBJ2-5 | TRBV19 | few | TRBD1 | TGTGCCAGTAGTGCCCGTCGGGACAGGGGAGAGACCCAGTACTTC | CASSARRDRGETQYF
TRBJ2-3 | TRBV29-1 | - | - | TGCAGCGTGAGAATGGCAGGCACAGATACGCAGTATTTT | CSVRMAGTDTQYF
TRBJ2-1 | TRBV5-1 | few | TRBD2 | TGCGCCAGCACGAGCGGGGGTTGGAATGAGCAGTTCTTC | CASTSGGWNEQFF
TRBJ2-1 | TRBV18 | - | TRBD1 | TGTGCCAGCTCACCAGGGACAGGGGGCGGTGAGCAGTTCTTC | CASSPGTGGGEQFF
TRBJ2-1 | TRBV11-2 | - | - | TGTGCCAGCAGCTTAGAGGGGGGCTCCTACAATGAGCAGTTCTTC | CASSLEGGSYNEQFF
TRBJ2-2 | TRBV9 | - | TRBD1 | TGTGCCAGCAGCGCCAGGGACAGGGGGCTAGAGAACACCGGGGAGCTGTTTTTT | CASSARDRGLENTGELFF
TRBJ2-7 | TRBV7-9 | - | - | TGTGCCATTAATCGGGACCCCTCCACCTACGAGCAGTACTTC | CAINRDPSTYEQYF
TRBJ1-1 | TRBV29-1 | few | - | TGCAGCGTTTCTCACAGGTTGAACACTGAAGCTTTCTTT | CSVSHRLNTEAFF
TRBJ1-6 | TRBV5-6 | - | - | TGTGCCAGCAGCTTACAGGGATCCTATAATTCACCCCTCCACTTT | CASSLQGSYNSPLHF
TRBJ2-5 | TRBV9 | few | - | TGTGCCAGCAGCGTAGGAGGGTGGGGCGAGACCCAGTACTTC | CASSVGGWGETQYF
TRBJ1-5 | TRBV5-6 | few | - | TGTGCCAGCAGCGAGGGGGGCGCGGGCAATCAGCCCCAGCATTTT | CASSEGGAGNQPQHF
TRBJ2-7 | TRBV30 | - | - | TGTGCCTGGCGTCAGTCCGTAGAGCAGTACTTC | CAWRQSVEQYF
TRBJ1-2 | TRBV29-1 | - | - | TGCAGCGTTTCTAGACGACTGGGCTATATCTATGGCTACACCTTC | CSVSRRLGYIYGYTF